This T cell receptor beta chain was sequenced during a study of shared clonotypes between healthy human individuals (dated by TCRdb to about 2020). About the full investigation: Three men and two women, aged 18 to 49 years, made up the cohort. Leukapheresis yielded between about 0.85 and 10 billion PBMCs per donor. To increase sequencing depth and limit assay-specific biases, TCR repertoire library preparation and sequencing were carried out by different laboratories using diverse techniques. To estimate repertoire size and how much clonotypes are shared between individuals, the study performed deep sequencing of blood TCR repertoires from a few healthy adults. For each donor, CD4 naive and CD4 memory were each run on three plates, CD8 naive on two plates, and CD8 memory on one plate.

General findings and caveats noted by the study authors: Compared with non-shared clonotypes, the clonotypes found in all four sorted-subset donors had higher generation probabilities. Incomplete sequencing was indicated by rarefaction of sorted-subset datasets, despite the large sequencing depth. Sampling was restricted to blood, and TCR repertoires in tissues likely differ from the TCR repertoires found in blood. The small number of donors limited the genetic and exposure-history diversity represented. Based on pairwise subsampling, the degree of clonotype sharing among donors was expected to be affected by sequencing depth. Larger estimated clonotype richness was generally found for naive subsets than for memory subsets. Across a handful of donors, around 5% of naive CD4, more than 3% of naive CD8, 2% to 2.5% of memory CD4, and roughly 0.41% of memory CD8 clonotypes were shared.

Healthy HIV-negative adults with no recently reported acute infections or vaccinations were included as donors. Every donor was a Caucasian adult residing in Nashville, Tennessee, USA. CD4+ T cells were enriched by magnetic negative selection, after which naive cells were positively selected on CD45RA and the negative fraction was taken as the memory subset. Blood was collected by leukapheresis, and PBMCs were isolated by Ficoll-Histopaque density gradient centrifugation and then cryopreserved in liquid nitrogen vapor phase. Analytical flow cytometry was used to check the purity and quantity of each magnetically sorted T cell population. From each sorted fraction, genomic DNA was isolated and quantified by UV absorbance on a Nanodrop 2000c. Using the deep immunoSEQ assay, TCR CDR3 regions were amplified from genomic DNA by multiplex PCR. Genomic DNA extracted from each cell subset was distributed evenly over all wells of several immunoSEQ 96-well plates, and each plate served as one replicate. For sorted subsets, each replicate PCR was loaded with 200 ng genomic DNA, equivalent to 25,000 to 35,000 T cell genomes. Purified libraries were measured with a Qubit 3.0 fluorometer, size-checked on a Bioanalyzer 2100, and measured again with the KAPA Library Quantification kit. Every immunoSEQ 96-well plate was sequenced on a separate single-read 150-cycle Illumina NextSeq 550 flow cell. The original methods were these. Because the immunoSEQ output included only junctional sequences and no quality scores, the filtering could not be the same as the filtering used for full-length reads. To assign V/J genes and CDR3, sequences were annotated against IMGT germline references using PyIR, a Python wrapper for IgBLAST v1.9. Any read was removed if the V/J assignment was weak (E-value above 1e-6), the CDR3 was missing, or the read contained stop codons, out-of-frame junctions, or ambiguous translated residues. A V3J clonotype was defined by an identical inferred V gene, J gene, and CDR3 amino acid sequence. To compute the percentage overlap between repertoires, the number of shared unique clonotypes was divided by the size of the smaller repertoire. Repertoire richness was assessed with RTK rarefaction, the Chao1 estimator, and Recon v2.1 estimates of unobserved clonotypes. For all TCRbeta clonotypes obtained by the gDNA method from several donors, generation probabilities were computed with OLGA. TCRdb limited this immuneACCESS table to in-frame rearrangements with V and J called. A share of clones is missing; checked studies link under half to unresolved V genes, and the rest is unexplained. V and J calls and clone size are copied from that table; D and trimming were computed from the DNA. The sample table lists around 2,000,000 clones, around 95% of them with a count of one. The ten largest account for 0.1% to 0.15% of the sample.

The CDR3 runs 17 amino acids, cysteine and phenylalanine included. The DNA shown is the 51-base CDR3, in frame from base 1. CDR1 and CDR2 are drawn from the germline V gene: SGHTA, FQGNSA. The V end gives up 6 bases and the J end 4 bases, leaving 12 bases in the junction not matched to a gene. Concerning this clone itself: No antigen is known for it. No clone much larger than this one lies a single base away; base qualities are absent.

The TCR comes from a man aged 18 to 30 in good health. Sequenced material: naive CD4+ T cells sorted from blood. The cell subset or site label for this specimen denotes: CD45RA+ positively selected. The chain uses TRBV7-2 and TRBJ2-6; TRBD1 fits 7 bases in the junction. The sequenced DNA: TGTGCCAGCAGGCCGGGACAGCCTTCATCGGGGGCCAACGTCCTGACTTTC. Its product reads: CASRPGQPSSGANVLTF.